This entry concerns a single TCR beta chain. Measured with immunoSEQ multiplex PCR; TCRdb has only the in-frame clones, and not every one. The sample carries 250,000 to 350,000 clones, about nine tenths recorded once. The sample belongs to a study of blood T cell repertoires in COVID-19. At the level of the study: T cells, B-cell-depleted T cells, or PBMCs provided the cDNA or gDNA that served as material.

Unmatched junction bases numbered 7, after V lost 4 bases and J lost 2 bases. In germline, CDR1 is MNHNY, CDR2 SVGAGI (reference sequence). This CDR3 is 16 amino acids long. The chain employs TRBV6-6 and TRBJ1-5, with TRBD1 matching 8 bases. Sequencing was carried out using peripheral blood. This sequence was found in a woman in her twenties or thirties with active or convalescent COVID-19. The chain's CDR3 is CASSSTQGGGNQPQHF. The CDR3 DNA follows: TGTGCCAGCAGTTCGACACAGGGGGGCGGCAATCAGCCCCAGCATTTT.